The 12 T cell receptor beta chains given below trace back to one sample, sequenced in a study of blood T cell repertoires in COVID-19 (dated by TCRdb to about 2020). Library preparation used the immunoSEQ multiplex PCR assay. Entries here come from immuneACCESS through TCRdb and include only in-frame sequences with V and J called. Some clones fail to appear in such tables; in the studies checked, an unresolved V gene covers under half of the shortfall, and the cause of the remainder is unknown. Here the sample has about 440,000 clones; roughly 87% occur a single time. The leading ten clones occupy over 1.5% of the sample. Sequencing was performed on PBMCs or T cells enriched from blood (not recorded which). The receptors derive from a young woman with acute COVID-19.

CDR3 sequence reads: CASSVQGTGNTEAFF. In DNA form, the CDR3 reads TGTGCCAGCAGTGTCCAGGGGACGGGGAACACTGAAGCTTTCTTT. The chain recombines TRBV25-1 with TRBJ1-1; the D gene is possibly TRBD1 (6 bases). Trimming cost V 4 bases and J 1 base, with 13 bases left between them. This CDR3 has 15 amino acids. The V gene's germline CDR1 is MGHDK and CDR2 SYGVNS. The full variable domain, in which reference TRBV25-1 and TRBJ1-1 provide the parts outside the CDR3, is EADIYQTPRYLVIGTGKKITLECSQTMGHDKMYWYQQDPGMELHLIHYSYGVNSTEKGDLSSESTVSRIRTEHFPLTLESARPSHTSQYLCASSVQGTGNTEAFFGQGTRLTVV.

The genes are TRBV4-1 and TRBJ2-4; 8 bases align to TRBD1. This CDR3 contains 15 residues. Per germline, CDR1 MGHRA and CDR2 YSYEKL. J lost 6 bases, V lost 0 bases, and 4 bases had no gene match. CDR3 residues: CASSQDGRGPNIQYF. The CDR3 DNA follows: TGCGCCAGCAGCCAAGACGGCAGGGGGCCAAACATTCAGTACTTC.

The gene calls are TRBV19 and TRBJ2-7, with a tentative D call TRBD1 (5 bases). CDR3 size: 14 residues. The germline V and J ends were trimmed by 4 bases and 2 bases, with 12 bases remaining between them. Per the germline V gene, CDR1 is LNHDA and CDR2 is SQIVND (reference sequence). The CDR3 is CASSTRGSTYEQYF. CDR3 coding DNA: TGTGCCAGTAGTACTAGGGGAAGCACCTACGAGCAGTACTTC.

The rearrangement uses TRBV9 and TRBJ2-7; D is perhaps TRBD1 (5 bases). From germline, CDR1 is SGDLS and CDR2 YYNGEE. Trimming stripped 3 bases from V and 6 bases from J, with 13 bases between. This CDR3 spans 13 amino acids. This CDR3 reads CASSARADSEQYF. The CDR3 DNA reads TGTGCCAGCAGCGCGAGAGCCGACAGCGAGCAGTACTTC.

V gene TRBV15 combines with J gene TRBJ2-1; 13 bases match TRBD2. Germline loops: CDR1 LNHNV, CDR2 YYDKDF (reference sequence). The CDR3 loop spans 18 amino acids. Trimming removed 0 bases from V and 3 bases from J; junction bases left unmatched: 5. The CDR3 spells CATSRDRGLAGDYNEQFF. CDR3 sequence (DNA): TGTGCCACCAGCAGAGACCGAGGACTAGCGGGAGACTACAATGAGCAGTTCTTC.

The chain links TRBV2 to TRBJ2-3; D may be TRBD2 (6 bases). This CDR3 comprises 13 residues. Germline loops: CDR1 SNHLY, CDR2 FYNNEI. Trimming cost V 8 bases and J 6 bases, with 15 bases left between them. The CDR3 region is CASATLRGDTQYF. CDR3 coding DNA: TGTGCCAGCGCAACTCTGCGGGGTGATACGCAGTATTTT.

The genes are TRBV5-1 and TRBJ2-2; 14 bases are shared with TRBD2. The CDR3 is 18 residues long. Trimming cost V 3 bases and J 4 bases; bases outside gene matches: 8. In germline, CDR1 is SGHRS, CDR2 YFSETQ. The CDR3: CASSSGLAGGGGTGELFF. DNA of the CDR3: TGCGCCAGCAGCTCCGGACTAGCGGGGGGAGGTGGCACCGGGGAGCTGTTTTTT. Combining the CDR3 with reference TRBV5-1 and TRBJ2-2 gives the whole variable domain KAGVTQTPRYLIKTRGQQVTLSCSPISGHRSVSWYQQTPGQGLQFLFEYFSETQRNKGNFPGRFSGRQFSNSRSEMNVSTLELGDSALYLCASSSGLAGGGGTGELFFGEGSRLTVL.

This chain links TRBV4-1 with TRBJ2-7; D is ambiguous. This CDR3 comprises 14 residues. Germline V CDR1 and CDR2: MGHRA, YSYEKL. The ends were cut back, 3 bases at V and 4 bases at J, with 13 bases in the middle. The CDR3 protein is CASSQGLHSYEQYF. The CDR3 coding sequence is TGCGCCAGCAGCCAGGGCCTGCACTCATACGAGCAGTACTTC.

The rearrangement joins TRBV28 to TRBJ1-3; D might be TRBD1 (6 bases). The germline V gene encodes CDR1 MDHEN and CDR2 SYDVKM. This CDR3 is 16 amino acids long. V lost 5 bases and J lost 9, with 23 bases in between. The CDR3 spells CASSTTGTTDRSTIYF. CDR3 nucleotides: TGTGCCAGCAGTACCACCGGGACAACTGATAGGAGCACCATATATTTT.

This sequence joins TRBV21-1 and TRBJ1-2. TRBV21-1 is assigned pseudogene status. CDR3 length equals 16 residues. The CDR3 DNA is TGTGCCAGCAGCAAAAGGAGACTCCGAGTCCTCTATGGCTACACCTTC. It encodes CASSKRRLRVLYGYTF.

This clone was recorded a few times. This chain uses TRBV9 with TRBJ1-5; D remains unclear. The V end lost 7 bases, the J end lost 0 bases, and 11 bases lay between the germline ends. The V gene's germline CDR1 is SGDLS and CDR2 YYNGEE. The CDR3 is made up of 14 amino acids. CDR3 DNA: TGTGCCAGCGGCCGGGATTATAGCAATCAGCCCCAGCATTTT. This encodes CASGRDYSNQPQHF.

The chain uses TRBV12-2 and TRBJ2-7; the D call TRBD2 from the table was never checked on the DNA. TRBV12-2 is reported as a pseudogene. The length of the CDR3 is 19 residues. Here the CDR3 reads CASRVWRGLAGVRSYEQYF. As DNA, the CDR3 is TGTGCAAGTCGCGTATGGAGGGGACTAGCGGGAGTGAGGTCCTACGAGCAGTACTTC.